This T cell receptor (beta chain) is from a study of identifying expanded T cells in peripheral blood. About this clone: The antigen is not known.

No infections or other immune events were documented during collection. Here immunoSEQ multiplex PCR was the method, and the copy in TCRdb shows in-frame clones only, minus some. The sample consists of 90,000 to 110,000 clones, about 88% of them appearing once. The CDR3 has 14 residues. Losses at the gene ends were 10 bases for V and 2 bases for J; bases not matched to a gene: 8. The germline gives CDR1 SNHLY, CDR2 FYNNEI. Study conclusions and caveats: Over about two and four weeks, about 16.4 and 19 clones changed, versus roughly 1.1 between replicates. Clone count variance between roughly 2-week samples rose with total template count.

This chain links TRBV2 with TRBJ2-3, with 8 bases matching TRBD1. The TCR originated in a person aged 18 to 75 in good health. The specimen sequenced was blood. CDR3 in amino acids: CAITTGQATDTQYF. The CDR3 coding sequence is TGTGCCATCACTACGGGACAGGCCACAGATACGCAGTATTTT.